This TCR beta chain was captured in a study of T cell changes during pregnancy in multiple sclerosis (dated by TCRdb to between 2017 and 2020). Study-wide context: In women with multiple sclerosis, the researchers looked at how the T cell repertoire shifted as pregnancy progressed.

About this clone itself: Its antigen remains undetermined. No base quality values were provided; no much bigger clone lies one nucleotide off.

Library preparation employed the immunoSEQ multiplex PCR assay. The immuneACCESS repertoire file appears here via TCRdb, limited to in-frame rearrangements. These files lack a portion of the clones; in checked studies, under half of the deficit traces to unresolved V genes, and the cause of the others is not known. This sample has tens of thousands of clones in its table, and 85% to 95% of those were observed once. The ten most abundant clones make up around 2% of the sample. The germline ends are 14 bases apart after V is trimmed by 6 bases and J by 8 bases. The CDR3, cysteine through phenylalanine, is 13 amino acids long. Here the CDR3 DNA is all that survives: 39 bases in frame from base 1. CDR1 and CDR2, per the germline V gene, are KGHSH and LQKENI.

Here the sequenced sample was peripheral blood, taken in the third trimester of pregnancy. The chain joins TRBV18 to TRBJ2-1, with the D gene not clear enough to name. This TCR was recovered from a female donor in good health, enrolled as a control in a pregnancy study. The nucleotide sequence reads as follows: TGTGCCAGCTCCAGCCGGATGGGCCATGAGCAGTTCTTC. The resulting protein is CASSSRMGHEQFF.